This T cell receptor beta chain comes out of a study of cytomegalovirus exposure and HLA in healthy donors. Overall study results and limits: As was reported, the classifier diagnosed cytomegalovirus status with high specificity and sensitivity. The study reported that TCR beta sequences accurately predicted HLA-A and HLA-B alleles in most subjects.

This CDR3 spans 14 amino acids. Germline V gene data show CDR1 as SGHTA and CDR2 as FQGNSA. V dropped 6 bases and J dropped 4; count of bases not matched to a gene: 8. Vbeta (60) and Jbeta (13) primers were used in the PCR. Clones were read by immunoSEQ multiplex PCR, and TCRdb kept only the in-frame ones, dropping some. The data show some 150,000 clones, with about 72% seen just once and 1.2% to 1.5% held by the top ten. Nominally healthy donors provided the samples, though records likely missed some immune exposures. A note on this clone: The antigen is unknown.

The genes are TRBV7-2 and TRBJ1-2; 7 positions agree with TRBD1. The sample consisted of PBMCs. This receptor was obtained from a man in his fifties or sixties in good health and CMV-seronegative. The CDR3, as DNA: TGTGCCAGCAGTCAACAGGGGTCCCTCTATGGCTACACCTTC. This encodes CASSQQGSLYGYTF.